This TCR beta chain was captured in a study of OX40 agonist ivuxolimab in advanced cancers. Background on the study: Treatment of patients was with ivuxolimab, an agonistic anti-OX40 (CD134) antibody.

Relative to its sample, this clone is medium-sized. Its target is unknown. Whole-study findings and limits: CD4+ and CD8+ blood T cells expanded clonally by week 6 at 0.1 to 3.0 mg/kg.

Only in-frame clones appear in the TCRdb table, and some are missing; sequencing was by immunoSEQ multiplex PCR. The profile shows tens of thousands of clones, 88% of them singletons. Trimming took 0 bases from V and 4 from J; bases not matched to a gene: 11. The germline CDR1 and CDR2 sequences are MGHRA and YSYEKL. The CDR3 runs to 17 residues. The V call is TRBV4-1, the J call TRBJ1-1; 7 nucleotides line up with TRBD1. The specimen was CD4+ or CD8+ T cells sorted from blood, collected in a trial of the OX40 agonist ivuxolimab. The source of this sequence is an adult with an advanced solid tumor such as melanoma, head and neck, liver or kidney cancer. CDR3 sequence reads: CASSQDQYRGSSTEAFF. The CDR3 bases are TGCGCCAGCAGCCAAGATCAGTACAGGGGATCAAGCACTGAAGCTTTCTTT.